This T cell receptor beta chain was sequenced in a study of identical twins. MiXCR was run by TCRdb on the 5' RACE reads, yielding one entry per CDR3 protein. The table shows some 330,000 distinct CDR3 sequences, with 9% occurring only once. Study-level findings and limits: The authors noted that invariant MAIT and iNKT cells could partly confound zero-insertion analyses. Twin-shared out-of-frame alpha sequences showed excess low generation probability.

In its sample, this clonotype was seen many times. Its specificity is unknown. Germline CDR1 and CDR2: SGHRS and YFSETQ. CDR3 length: 17 residues. Trimming took 0 bases from V and 2 from J; bases not matched to a gene: 6. The clonotype originates from a woman in her fifties or sixties in good health. The V call is TRBV5-1, the J call TRBJ2-1; 9 nucleotides match TRBD1. The sample consisted of naive T cells sorted from blood. CDR3 protein: CASSLASGTGTYNEQFF. The CDR3 DNA follows: TGCGCCAGCAGCTTGGCATCCGGGACAGGGACCTACAATGAGCAGTTCTTC.